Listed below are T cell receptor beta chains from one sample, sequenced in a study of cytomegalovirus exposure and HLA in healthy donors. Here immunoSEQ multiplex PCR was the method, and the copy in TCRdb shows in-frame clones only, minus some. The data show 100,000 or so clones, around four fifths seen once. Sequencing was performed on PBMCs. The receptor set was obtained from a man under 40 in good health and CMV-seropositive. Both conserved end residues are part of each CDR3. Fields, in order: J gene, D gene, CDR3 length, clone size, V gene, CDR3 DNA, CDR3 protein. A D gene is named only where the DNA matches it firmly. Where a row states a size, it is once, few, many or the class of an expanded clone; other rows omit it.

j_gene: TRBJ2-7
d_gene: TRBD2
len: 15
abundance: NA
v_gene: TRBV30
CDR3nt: TGTGCCTGGAGTGTCTCGGGGGGTCTACCCTACGAGCAGTACTTC
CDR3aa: CAWSVSGGLPYEQYF

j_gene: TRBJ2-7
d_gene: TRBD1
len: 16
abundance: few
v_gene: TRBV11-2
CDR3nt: TGTGCCAGCAGCTTAGGCCTCCGGGACAGCACCTACGAGCAGTACTTC
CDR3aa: CASSLGLRDSTYEQYF

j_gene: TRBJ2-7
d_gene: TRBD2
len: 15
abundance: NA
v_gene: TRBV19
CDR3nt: TGTGCCAGTACCGCGACGGGGGGTGCCTCCTACGAGCAGTACTTC
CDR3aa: CASTATGGASYEQYF

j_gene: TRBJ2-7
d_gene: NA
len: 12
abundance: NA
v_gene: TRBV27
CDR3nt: TGTGCCAGCGGAGGAGGGGTTTACGAGCAGTACTTC
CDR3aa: CASGGGVYEQYF

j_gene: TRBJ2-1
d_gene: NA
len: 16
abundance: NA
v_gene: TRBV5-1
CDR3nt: TGCGCCAGCAGCCTTACTCGTACCTACTCCTACAATGAGCAGTTCTTC
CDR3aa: CASSLTRTYSYNEQFF

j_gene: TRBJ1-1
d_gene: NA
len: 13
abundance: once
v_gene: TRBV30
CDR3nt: TGTGCCTGGAGTGTTGAGGGAAACGCTGAAGCTTTCTTT
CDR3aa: CAWSVEGNAEAFF

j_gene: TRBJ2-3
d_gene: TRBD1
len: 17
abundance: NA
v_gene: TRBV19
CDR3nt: TGTGCCAGTAGTATAAATTTGTTGGGACAGGGTACAGATACGCAGTATTTT
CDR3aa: CASSINLLGQGTDTQYF

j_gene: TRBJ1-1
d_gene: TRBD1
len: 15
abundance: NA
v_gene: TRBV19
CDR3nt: TGTGCCAGTCTCGGACAGGGGGGCGTGAACACTGAAGCTTTCTTT
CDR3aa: CASLGQGGVNTEAFF

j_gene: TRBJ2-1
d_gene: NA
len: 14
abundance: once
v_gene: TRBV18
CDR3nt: TGTGCCAGCTCACCAGAGGGCCTAACCGGTGAGCAGTTCTTC
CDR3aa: CASSPEGLTGEQFF

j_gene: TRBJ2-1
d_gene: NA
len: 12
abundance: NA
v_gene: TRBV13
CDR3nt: TGTGCCAGCAGCTTCCCTAGAGGCGAGCAGTTCTTC
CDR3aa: CASSFPRGEQFF

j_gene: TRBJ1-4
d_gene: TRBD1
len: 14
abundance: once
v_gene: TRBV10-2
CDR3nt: TGCGCCAGCAGTCGTGACAGGGCTAATGAAAAACTGTTTTTT
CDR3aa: CASSRDRANEKLFF

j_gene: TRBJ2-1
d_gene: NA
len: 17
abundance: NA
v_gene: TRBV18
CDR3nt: TGTGCCAGCTCACCAATTCCAGGGAGACAGGTCTACAATGAGCAGTTCTTC
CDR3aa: CASSPIPGRQVYNEQFF

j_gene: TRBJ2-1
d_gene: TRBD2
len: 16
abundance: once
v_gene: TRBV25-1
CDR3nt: TGTGCCAGCAGTGACAAAGCGGGAGGGCTTCACAATGAGCAGTTCTTC
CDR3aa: CASSDKAGGLHNEQFF

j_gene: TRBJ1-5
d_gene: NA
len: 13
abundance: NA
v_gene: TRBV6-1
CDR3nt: TGTGCCAGCAGTTTAAATAGCAATCAGCCCCAGCATTTT
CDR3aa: CASSLNSNQPQHF

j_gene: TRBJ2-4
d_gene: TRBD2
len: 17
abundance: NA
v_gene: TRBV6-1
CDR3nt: TGTGCCAGCAGTGGACTAGCGGGAGATTCCGCCAAAAACATTCAGTACTTC
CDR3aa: CASSGLAGDSAKNIQYF

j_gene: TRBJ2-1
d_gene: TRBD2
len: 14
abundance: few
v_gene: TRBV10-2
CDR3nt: TGCGCCAGCAGTCCGGGGGGGGCCTACAATGAGCAGTTCTTC
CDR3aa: CASSPGGAYNEQFF

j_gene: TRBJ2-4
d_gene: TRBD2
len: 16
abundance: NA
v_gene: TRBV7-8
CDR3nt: TGTGCCAGCAGCTTAGCGGTAGCGGGAGCCGGGAACATTCAGTACTTC
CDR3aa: CASSLAVAGAGNIQYF

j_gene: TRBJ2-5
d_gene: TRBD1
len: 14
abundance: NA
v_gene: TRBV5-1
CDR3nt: TGCGCCAGCAGGCGGACAGGGGGCGAAGAGACCCAGTACTTC
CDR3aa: CASRRTGGEETQYF

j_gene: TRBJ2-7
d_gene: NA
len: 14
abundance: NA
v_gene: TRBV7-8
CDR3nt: TGTGCCAGCAGCTTAGAGAACTATTTCTACGAGCAGTACTTC
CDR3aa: CASSLENYFYEQYF

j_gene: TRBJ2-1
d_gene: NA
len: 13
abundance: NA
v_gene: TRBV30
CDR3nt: TGTGCCTGGAGGCGGGCCTCCTACAATGAGCAGTTCTTC
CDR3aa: CAWRRASYNEQFF

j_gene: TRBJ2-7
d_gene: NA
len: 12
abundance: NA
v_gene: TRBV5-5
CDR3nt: TGTGCCAGCAGCTTGGCCTCGGGCGAGCAGTACTTC
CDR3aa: CASSLASGEQYF

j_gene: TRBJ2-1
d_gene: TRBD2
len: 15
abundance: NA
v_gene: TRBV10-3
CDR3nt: TGTGCCATCAGTGATGGACTAGCGGGAGATAGTGAGCAGTTCTTC
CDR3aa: CAISDGLAGDSEQFF

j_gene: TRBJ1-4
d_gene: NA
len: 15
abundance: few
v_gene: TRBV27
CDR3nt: TGTGCCAGCAGTCCCAGGTTCTCGACTAATGAAAAACTGTTTTTT
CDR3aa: CASSPRFSTNEKLFF

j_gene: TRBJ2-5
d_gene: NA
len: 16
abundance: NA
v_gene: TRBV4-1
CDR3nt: TGCGCCAGCAGCCAGCCCGGACAGAGATCACAAGAGACCCAGTACTTC
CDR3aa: CASSQPGQRSQETQYF

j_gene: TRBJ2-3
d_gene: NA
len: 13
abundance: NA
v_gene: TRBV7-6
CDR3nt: TGTGCCAGCAGCTTTTCTAGCACAGATACGCAGTATTTT
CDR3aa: CASSFSSTDTQYF

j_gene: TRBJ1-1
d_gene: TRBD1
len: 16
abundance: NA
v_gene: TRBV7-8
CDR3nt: TGTGCCAGCACCATAGGGCAGGGGGCGCGGATTACTGAAGCTTTCTTT
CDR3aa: CASTIGQGARITEAFF

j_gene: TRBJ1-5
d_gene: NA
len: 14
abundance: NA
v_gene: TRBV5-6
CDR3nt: TGTGCCAGCAGCTTCGGACAGTTCAATCAGCCCCAGCATTTT
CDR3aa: CASSFGQFNQPQHF

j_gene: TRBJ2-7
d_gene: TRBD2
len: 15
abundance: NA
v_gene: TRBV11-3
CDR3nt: TGTGCCAGCAGCTTAGGATCTAGCGGGGAATACGAGCAGTACTTC
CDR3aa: CASSLGSSGEYEQYF

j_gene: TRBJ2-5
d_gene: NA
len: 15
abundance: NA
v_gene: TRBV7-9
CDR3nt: TGTGCCAGCAGCTTAAGCAGCGGGTACCAAGAGACCCAGTACTTC
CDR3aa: CASSLSSGYQETQYF